This TCR beta chain was profiled in a study of blood T cell repertoires in COVID-19. In the study overall: Researchers got acute and convalescent COVID-19 samples from the United States, Italy and Spain. The cDNA or gDNA used as material had been derived from T cells, B-cell-depleted T cells, or PBMCs.

Per the authors' pipeline: Reference gene primer amplification gave estimated nucleated cell counts. Generated by immunoSEQ multiplex PCR, the TCRdb table keeps only in-frame clones and is missing some. D and trimming were read from the DNA, whereas the V and J calls and clone size are those reported in that table. The repertoire has 310,000 or so clones, over 75% of them found once; the top ten carry 3.5% to 4%. Germline V gene data show CDR1 as SGHRS and CDR2 as YFSETQ. This CDR3 contains 16 residues. The V segment lost 4 bases and the J segment 1 base; nucleotides outside the gene matches: 7. The specimen was peripheral blood. The sequence came from a woman between 50 and 59 years old with active or convalescent COVID-19. The chain uses TRBV5-1 and TRBJ2-2; 7 positions match TRBD1. In DNA, the CDR3 is TGCGCCAGCAGCCCGGGGACAGACTTGAACACCGGGGAGCTGTTTTTT. Amino acid sequence: CASSPGTDLNTGELFF.